The present T cell receptor (beta chain) was sequenced within a study of OX40 agonist ivuxolimab in advanced cancers. For the study at large: Three patients, one with hepatocellular carcinoma and two with cutaneous melanoma, responded partially.

Study-wide results and caveats: With doses of 0.1 to 3.0 mg/kg, CD4+ and CD8+ blood T cells had undergone clonal expansion by week 6. The authors also found low normalized T-cell clonal expansion in some nonresponders. On average, a greater number of expanded clones characterised CD8+ T cells relative to CD4+.

Looked up from germline, CDR1 is MNHEY and CDR2 is SVGAGI. The CDR3 runs to 15 residues. V lost 0 bases to trimming and J lost 1 base, with 9 bases between them. Details on this clone: Its matching antigen is unknown.

The protocol was immunoSEQ multiplex PCR, while the TCRdb copy is restricted to in-frame clones and leaves out a portion. This sample has about 48,000 clones, with around 90% found just once. V and J are TRBV6-5 and TRBJ2-5, with D maybe TRBD1 (5 bases). The material sequenced was CD4+ or CD8+ T cells sorted from blood, taken in a trial of the OX40 agonist ivuxolimab. The TCR comes from an adult with an advanced solid tumor such as melanoma, head and neck, liver or kidney cancer. The chain's CDR3 is CASSYSQGTQETQYF. For the CDR3, the DNA is TGTGCCAGCAGTTACTCCCAGGGAACCCAAGAGACCCAGTACTTC.